This T cell receptor (beta chain) is from a study of blood T cell repertoires in COVID-19. Study-level background: Whether acute or convalescent, the COVID-19 samples came from the United States, Italy and Spain. Sources were T cells, B-cell-depleted T cells, or PBMCs; the material itself was cDNA or gDNA.

V was cut by 6 bases and J by 5 bases, with 19 bases left in between. The CDR3 consists of 15 residues. Germline V gene lookup returns CDR1 MDHEN and CDR2 SYDVKM. Method: immunoSEQ multiplex PCR; TCRdb's copy keeps in-frame clones and lacks some. The profile covers 45,000 to 60,000 clones, with roughly four fifths appearing a single time and under 8.5% taken by the ten largest. The source of this sequence is a woman at least 80 years old with acute or convalescent COVID-19. The chain carries TRBV28 and TRBJ2-5, with D possibly matching TRBD2 (6 bases). Sequencing input: peripheral blood. The CDR3 region is CASSAARRGRETQYF. In DNA, the CDR3 is TGTGCCAGCAGCGCCGCGCGGAGAGGGAGGGAGACCCAGTACTTC.